This T cell receptor beta chain was obtained from a study of cytomegalovirus exposure and HLA in healthy donors. General study points: DRB1 had the most TCR associations and HLA-C the fewest, a later analysis found, with rates varying by HLA locus. A few V segments could not be told apart, such as TRBV6-2 and TRBV6-3, and were left out.

CDR1 is MDHEN and CDR2 is SYDVKM in the germline V gene. Trimming removed 2 bases from V and 5 bases from J; junction bases left unmatched: 9. The CDR3 loop spans 16 amino acids. Concerning this clone: What it recognizes is unknown.

PCR used 60 Vbeta primers and 13 Jbeta primers. Profiled with immunoSEQ multiplex PCR; TCRdb holds only in-frame clones, not every one. The sample lists 170,000 or so clones; 77% were seen once. The sequence was obtained from a woman aged 25-40 years in good health and CMV-seropositive. Sequenced sample: PBMCs. The rearrangement uses TRBV28 and TRBJ2-1; 7 nucleotides line up with TRBD1. CDR3 sequence: CASSLSQGVYNNEQFF. In DNA, the CDR3 is TGTGCCAGCAGTTTAAGTCAGGGGGTATATAACAATGAGCAGTTCTTC.